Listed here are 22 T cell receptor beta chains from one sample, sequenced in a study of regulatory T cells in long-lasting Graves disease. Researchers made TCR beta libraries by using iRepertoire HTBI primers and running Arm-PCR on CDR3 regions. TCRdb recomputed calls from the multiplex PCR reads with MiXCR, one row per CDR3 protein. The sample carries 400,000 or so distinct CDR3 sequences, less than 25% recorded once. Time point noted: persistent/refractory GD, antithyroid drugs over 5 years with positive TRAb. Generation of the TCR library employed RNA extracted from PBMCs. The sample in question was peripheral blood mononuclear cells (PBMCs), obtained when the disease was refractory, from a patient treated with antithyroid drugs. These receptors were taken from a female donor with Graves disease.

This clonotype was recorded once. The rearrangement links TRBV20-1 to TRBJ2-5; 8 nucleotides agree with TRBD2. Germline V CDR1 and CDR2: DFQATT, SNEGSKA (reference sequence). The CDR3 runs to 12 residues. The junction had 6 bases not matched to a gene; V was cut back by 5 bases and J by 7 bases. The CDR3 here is CSAGTREGTQYF. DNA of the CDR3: TGCAGTGCTGGGACTAGGGAGGGGACCCAGTACTTC.

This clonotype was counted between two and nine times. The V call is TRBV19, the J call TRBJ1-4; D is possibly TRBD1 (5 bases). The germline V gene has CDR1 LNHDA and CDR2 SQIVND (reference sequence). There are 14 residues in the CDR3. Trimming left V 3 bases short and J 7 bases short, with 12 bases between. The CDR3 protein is CASSISAGSEKLFF. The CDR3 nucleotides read TGTGCCAGTAGTATTTCGGCAGGGAGTGAAAAACTGTTTTTT.

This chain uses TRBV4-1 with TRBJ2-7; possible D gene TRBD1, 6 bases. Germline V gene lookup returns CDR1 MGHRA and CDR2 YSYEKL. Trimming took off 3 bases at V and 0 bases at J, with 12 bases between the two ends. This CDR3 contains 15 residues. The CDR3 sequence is CASSQTGYSSYEQYF. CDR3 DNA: TGCGCCAGCAGCCAGACAGGTTATAGCTCCTACGAGCAGTACTTC.

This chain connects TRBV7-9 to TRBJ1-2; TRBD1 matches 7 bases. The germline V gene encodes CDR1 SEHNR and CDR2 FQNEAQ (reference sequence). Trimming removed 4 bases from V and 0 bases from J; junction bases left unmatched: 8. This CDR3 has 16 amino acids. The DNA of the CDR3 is TGTGCCAGCAGCTCAACTCGGGACAGAGCTAACTATGGCTACACCTTC. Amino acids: CASSSTRDRANYGYTF.

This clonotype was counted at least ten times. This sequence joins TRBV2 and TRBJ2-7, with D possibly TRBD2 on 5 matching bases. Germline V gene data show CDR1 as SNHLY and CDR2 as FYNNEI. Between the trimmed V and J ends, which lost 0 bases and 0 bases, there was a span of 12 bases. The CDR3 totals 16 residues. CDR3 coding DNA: TGTGCCAGCAGTGAAGCATGGCGGGCGCACTCCTACGAGCAGTACTTC. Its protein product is CASSEAWRAHSYEQYF.

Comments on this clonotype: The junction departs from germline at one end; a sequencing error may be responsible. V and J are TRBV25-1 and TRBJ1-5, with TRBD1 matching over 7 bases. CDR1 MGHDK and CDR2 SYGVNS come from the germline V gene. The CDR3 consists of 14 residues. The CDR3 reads CAISRTGSNQPQHF. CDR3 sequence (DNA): TGTGCCATCAGTCGGACAGGTAGCAATCAGCCCCAGCATTTT.

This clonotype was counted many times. The CDR3 DNA reads TGTGCCACCCTCGAGGACATCGGCGGATCTGGGGCCAACGTCCTGACTTTC. This sequence encodes CATLEDIGGSGANVLTF. This chain connects TRBV28 to TRBJ2-6, with D perhaps TRBD1 (5 bases). The germline V gene has CDR1 MDHEN and CDR2 SYDVKM. V was clipped by 10 bases and J by 1 base, with 20 bases between them. CDR3 length: 17 residues. The full variable domain, its missing parts supplied by reference TRBV28 and TRBJ2-6, is DVKVTQSSRYLVKRTGEKVFLECVQDMDHENMFWYRQDPGLGLRLIYFSYDVKMKEKGDIPEGYSVSREKKERFSLILESASTNQTSMYLCATLEDIGGSGANVLTFGAGSRLTVL.

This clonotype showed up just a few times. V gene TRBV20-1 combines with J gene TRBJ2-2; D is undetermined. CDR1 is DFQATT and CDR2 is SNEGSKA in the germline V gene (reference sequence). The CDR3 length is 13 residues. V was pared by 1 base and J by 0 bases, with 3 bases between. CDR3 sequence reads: CSARVTNTGELFF. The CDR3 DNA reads TGCAGTGCTAGAGTTACGAACACCGGGGAGCTGTTTTTT.

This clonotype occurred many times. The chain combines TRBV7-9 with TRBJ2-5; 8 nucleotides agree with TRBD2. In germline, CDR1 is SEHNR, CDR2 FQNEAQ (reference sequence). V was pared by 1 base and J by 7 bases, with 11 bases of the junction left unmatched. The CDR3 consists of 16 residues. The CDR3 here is CASSLGLGGAIGTQYF. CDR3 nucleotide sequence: TGTGCCAGCAGCTTAGGCCTCGGGGGGGCCATAGGGACCCAGTACTTC.

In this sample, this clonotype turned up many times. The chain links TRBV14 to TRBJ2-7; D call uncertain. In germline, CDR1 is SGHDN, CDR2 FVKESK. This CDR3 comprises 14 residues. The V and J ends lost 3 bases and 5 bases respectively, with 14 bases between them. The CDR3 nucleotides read TGTGCCAGCAGCCAGGGCACCCATTTCGACGAGCAGTACTTC. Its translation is CASSQGTHFDEQYF. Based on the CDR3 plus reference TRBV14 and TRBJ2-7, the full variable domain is EAGVTQFPSHSVIEKGQTVTLRCDPISGHDNLYWYRRVMGKEIKFLLHFVKESKQDESGMPNNRFLAERTGGTYSTLKVQPAELEDSGVYFCASSQGTHFDEQYFGPGTRLTVT.

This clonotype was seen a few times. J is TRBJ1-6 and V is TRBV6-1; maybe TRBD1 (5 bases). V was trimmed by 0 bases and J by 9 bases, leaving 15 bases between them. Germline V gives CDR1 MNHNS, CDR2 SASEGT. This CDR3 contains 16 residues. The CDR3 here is CASSEAGGPRGSPLHF. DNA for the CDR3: TGTGCCAGCAGTGAAGCTGGGGGACCCCGGGGTTCACCCCTCCACTTT.

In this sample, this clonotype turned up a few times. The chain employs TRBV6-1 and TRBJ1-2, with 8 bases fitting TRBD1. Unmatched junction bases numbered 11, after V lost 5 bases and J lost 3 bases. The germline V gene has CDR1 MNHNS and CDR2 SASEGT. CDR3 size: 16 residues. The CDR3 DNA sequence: TGTGCCAGCAGTTACCACCGAAAGACAGGGGACTATGGCTACACCTTC. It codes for CASSYHRKTGDYGYTF.

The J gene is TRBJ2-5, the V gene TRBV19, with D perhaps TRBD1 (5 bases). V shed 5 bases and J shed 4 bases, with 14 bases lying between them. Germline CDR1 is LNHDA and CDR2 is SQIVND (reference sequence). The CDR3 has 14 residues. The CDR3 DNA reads TGTGCCAGTAGTGTACTGGAAGGGGCAGAGACCCAGTACTTC. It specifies CASSVLEGAETQYF.

The CDR3 region has the DNA TGCAGTGCCCGTAGCGGGCTAGCTTACGAGCAGTACTTC. As protein: CSARSGLAYEQYF. V is TRBV20-1 and J is TRBJ2-7, with TRBD2 matching over 7 bases. CDR3 length equals 13 residues. After removal of 6 bases from V and 4 bases from J, the junction contained 9 bases not matched to a gene. The germline V gene encodes CDR1 DFQATT and CDR2 SNEGSKA (reference sequence).

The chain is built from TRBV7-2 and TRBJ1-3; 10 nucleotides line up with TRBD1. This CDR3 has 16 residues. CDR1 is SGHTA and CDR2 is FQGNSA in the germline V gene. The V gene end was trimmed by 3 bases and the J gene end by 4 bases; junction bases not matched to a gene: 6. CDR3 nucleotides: TGTGCCAGCAGCTTGAGGACAGGGGGAGGAGGAAACACCATATATTTT. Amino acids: CASSLRTGGGGNTIYF.

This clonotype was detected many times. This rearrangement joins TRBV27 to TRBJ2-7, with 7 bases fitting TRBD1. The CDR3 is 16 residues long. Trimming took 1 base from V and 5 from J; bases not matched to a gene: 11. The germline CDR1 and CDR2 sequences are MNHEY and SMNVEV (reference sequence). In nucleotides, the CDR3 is TGTGCCAGCAGTTTATGGACCGGACAGGATTCTAACGAGCAGTACTTC. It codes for CASSLWTGQDSNEQYF.

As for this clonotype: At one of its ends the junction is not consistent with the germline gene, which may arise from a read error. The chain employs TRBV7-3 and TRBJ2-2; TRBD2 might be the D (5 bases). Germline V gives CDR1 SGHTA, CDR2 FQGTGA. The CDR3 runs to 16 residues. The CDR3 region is CASSLTGGPNTGELSF. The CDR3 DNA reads TGTGCCAGCAGCTTAACGGGTGGGCCGAACACCGGGGAGCTGTCTTTT. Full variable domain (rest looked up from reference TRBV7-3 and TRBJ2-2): GAGVSQTPSNKVTEKGKYVELRCDPISGHTALYWYRQSLGQGPEFLIYFQGTGAADDSGLPNDRFFAVRPEGSVSTLKIQRTERGDSAVYLCASSLTGGPNTGELSFGEGSRLTVL.

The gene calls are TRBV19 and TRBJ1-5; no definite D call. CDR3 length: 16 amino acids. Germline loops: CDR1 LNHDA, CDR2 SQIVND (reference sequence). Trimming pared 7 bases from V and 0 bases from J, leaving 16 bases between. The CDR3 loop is CASTPQRTRSNQPQHF. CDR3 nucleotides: TGTGCCAGTACCCCACAGCGAACACGTAGCAATCAGCCCCAGCATTTT.

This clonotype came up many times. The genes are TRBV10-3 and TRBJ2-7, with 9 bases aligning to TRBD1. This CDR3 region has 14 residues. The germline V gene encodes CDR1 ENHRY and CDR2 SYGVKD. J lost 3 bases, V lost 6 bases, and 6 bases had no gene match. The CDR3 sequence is CAISLATGGYEQYF. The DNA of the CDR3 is TGTGCCATCAGCCTAGCGACAGGGGGCTACGAGCAGTACTTC.

This CDR3 reads CATSRDGGVTGANVLTF. As DNA, the CDR3 is TGTGCCACCAGCAGAGATGGAGGGGTTACTGGGGCCAACGTCCTGACTTTC. The chain couples TRBV15 to TRBJ2-6; possible D gene TRBD2, 6 bases. V was pared by 0 bases and J by 2 bases, with 11 bases between. The length of the CDR3 is 17 residues. The V gene's germline CDR1 is LNHNV and CDR2 YYDKDF (reference sequence).

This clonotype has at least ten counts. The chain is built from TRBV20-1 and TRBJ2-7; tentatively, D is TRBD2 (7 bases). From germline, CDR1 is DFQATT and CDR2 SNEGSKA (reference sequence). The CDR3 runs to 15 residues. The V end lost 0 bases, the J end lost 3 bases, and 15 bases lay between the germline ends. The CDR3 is CSARDWGLADYEQYF. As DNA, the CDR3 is TGCAGTGCTAGAGATTGGGGGCTAGCGGACTACGAGCAGTACTTC.

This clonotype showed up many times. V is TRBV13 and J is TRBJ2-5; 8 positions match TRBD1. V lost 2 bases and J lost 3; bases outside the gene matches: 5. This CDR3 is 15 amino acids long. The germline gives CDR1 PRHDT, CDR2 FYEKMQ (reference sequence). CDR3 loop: CASSLQDRAEETQYF. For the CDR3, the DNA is TGTGCCAGCAGCTTACAGGACAGGGCGGAAGAGACCCAGTACTTC.